Shown below are 2 T cell receptor beta chains from a single sample sequenced in a study of T cells after yellow fever vaccination. A single record per CDR3 protein comes from TCRdb applying MiXCR to the 5' RACE reads. The data show hundreds of thousands of distinct CDR3 sequences, 11% seen once. This sample comprised PBMCs, obtained on the day of the first yellow fever vaccination. The source is a man aged 18 to 29 who received the YFV17D yellow fever vaccine.

V gene TRBV27 combines with J gene TRBJ2-3, with 12 nucleotides matching TRBD1. Germline CDR1 and CDR2: MNHEY and SMNVEV (reference sequence). The V and J ends lost 6 bases and 6 bases, in that order; junction bases with no gene match: 10. This CDR3 region has 16 residues. CDR3 region: CASSGDRGLIGDTQYF. The DNA of the CDR3 is TGTGCCAGCAGCGGGGACAGGGGGCTGATCGGGGATACGCAGTATTTT.

This clonotype came up a few times. V usage is TRBV5-1 and J usage is TRBJ2-5, with 7 bases matching TRBD2. Per germline, CDR1 SGHRS and CDR2 YFSETQ. J gave up 1 base and V 5 bases, and 11 bases lay outside the gene matches. The CDR3 loop spans 16 amino acids. The CDR3 DNA sequence: TGCGCCAGCAGAACATTAGAGCGGGGCGGCCAAGAGACCCAGTACTTC. Protein: CASRTLERGGQETQYF.